The present T cell receptor (beta chain) was sequenced within a study of regulatory T cells in long-lasting Graves disease. There are 16 residues in the CDR3. Germline V gene data show CDR1 as KGHSH and CDR2 as LQKENI. V was clipped by 0 bases and J by 0 bases, with 9 bases between them. For TCR beta, libraries came from iRepertoire HTBI primers and Arm-PCR of CDR3 regions. TCRdb reanalysed the multiplex PCR reads using MiXCR and keeps one entry per CDR3 protein. The sample has about 240,000 distinct CDR3 sequences; 20% to 25% are singletons. This clonotype was picked up many times. What it recognizes is unknown. Findings and limits, study-wide: Less diverse TCR repertoires were seen in persistent Graves' patients than in newly diagnosed ones. Study of thyroid tissue was not done, with only peripheral blood studied.

The time point here: newly diagnosed GD, antithyroid drugs for less than 3 months. RNA extracted from PBMCs served as the sequencing template. Per American Thyroid Association guidelines, Graves' disease was diagnosed. The chain is built from TRBV18 and TRBJ2-1; perhaps TRBD1 as D (5 bases). The sequences come from peripheral blood mononuclear cells (PBMCs), collected at new diagnosis, from a patient treated with antithyroid drugs. This TCR derives from a female donor with Graves disease. The CDR3: CASSPPDRSSYNEQFF. CDR3 coding DNA: TGTGCCAGCTCACCACCCGACAGAAGCTCCTACAATGAGCAGTTCTTC.